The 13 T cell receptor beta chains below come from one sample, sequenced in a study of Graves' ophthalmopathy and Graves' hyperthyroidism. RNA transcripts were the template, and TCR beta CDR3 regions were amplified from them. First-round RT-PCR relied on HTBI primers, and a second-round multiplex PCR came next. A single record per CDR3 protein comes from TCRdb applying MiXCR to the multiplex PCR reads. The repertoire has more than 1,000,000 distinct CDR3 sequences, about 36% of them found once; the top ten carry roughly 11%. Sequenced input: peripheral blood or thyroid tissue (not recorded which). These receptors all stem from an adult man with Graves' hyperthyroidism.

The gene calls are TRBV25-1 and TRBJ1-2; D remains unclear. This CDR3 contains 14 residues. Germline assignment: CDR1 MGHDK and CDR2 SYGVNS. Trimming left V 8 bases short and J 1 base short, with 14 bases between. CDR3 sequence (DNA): TGTGCCAGCGTTGAAAGGTCAGATAACTATGGCTACACCTTC. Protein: CASVERSDNYGYTF.

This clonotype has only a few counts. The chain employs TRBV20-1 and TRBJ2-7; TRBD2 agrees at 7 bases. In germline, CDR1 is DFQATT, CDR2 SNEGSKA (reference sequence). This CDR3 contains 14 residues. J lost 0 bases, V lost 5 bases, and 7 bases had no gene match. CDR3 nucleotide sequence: TGCAGTGCTGGCGGGACTACCTTCTCCTACGAGCAGTACTTC. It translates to CSAGGTTFSYEQYF.

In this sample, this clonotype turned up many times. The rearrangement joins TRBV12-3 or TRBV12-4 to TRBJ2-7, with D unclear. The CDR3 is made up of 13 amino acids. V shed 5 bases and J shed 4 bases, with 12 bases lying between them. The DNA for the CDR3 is TGTGCCAGCAGTCTCCGGTCGGCATACGAGCAGTACTTC. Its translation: CASSLRSAYEQYF.

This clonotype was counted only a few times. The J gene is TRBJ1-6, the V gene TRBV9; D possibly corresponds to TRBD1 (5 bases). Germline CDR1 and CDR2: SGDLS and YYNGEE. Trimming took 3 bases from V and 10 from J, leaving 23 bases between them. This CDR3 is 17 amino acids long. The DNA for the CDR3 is TGTGCCAGCAGCGCGGACCCGGGACCTTCGACCGAATCACCCCTCCACTTT. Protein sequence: CASSADPGPSTESPLHF.

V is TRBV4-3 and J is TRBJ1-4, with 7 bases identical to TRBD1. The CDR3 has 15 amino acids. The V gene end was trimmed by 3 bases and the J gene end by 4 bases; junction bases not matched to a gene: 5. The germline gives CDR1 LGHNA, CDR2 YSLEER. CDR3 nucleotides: TGCGCCAGCAGCCAGACGCAGGGGGATAATGAAAAACTGTTTTTT. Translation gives CASSQTQGDNEKLFF.

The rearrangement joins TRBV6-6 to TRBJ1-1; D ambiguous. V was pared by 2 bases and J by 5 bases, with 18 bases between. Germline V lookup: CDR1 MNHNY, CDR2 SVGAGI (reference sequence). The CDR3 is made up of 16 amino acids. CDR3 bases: TGTGCCAGCAGTTACGTTTGGTCATGGGTCGCTACTGAAGCTTTCTTT. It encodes CASSYVWSWVATEAFF.

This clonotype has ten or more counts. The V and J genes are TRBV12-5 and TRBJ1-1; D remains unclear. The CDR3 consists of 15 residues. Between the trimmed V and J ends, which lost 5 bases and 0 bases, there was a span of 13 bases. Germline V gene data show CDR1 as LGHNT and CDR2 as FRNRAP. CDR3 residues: CASGLHGSLNTEAFF. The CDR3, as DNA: TGTGCTAGTGGTCTCCACGGGTCGCTGAACACTGAAGCTTTCTTT.

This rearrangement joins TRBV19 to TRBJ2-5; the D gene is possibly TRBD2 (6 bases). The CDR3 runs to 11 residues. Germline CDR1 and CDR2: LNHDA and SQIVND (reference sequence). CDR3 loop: CAAGGAETQYF. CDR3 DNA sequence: TGTGCTGCTGGCGGGGCGGAGACCCAGTACTTC.

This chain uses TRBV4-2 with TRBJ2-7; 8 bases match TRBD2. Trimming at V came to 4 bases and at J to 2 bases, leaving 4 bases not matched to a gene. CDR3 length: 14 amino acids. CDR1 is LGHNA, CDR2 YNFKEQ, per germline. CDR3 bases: TGTGCCAGCAGCCCTATCGGGGGGGCCTACGAGCAGTACTTC. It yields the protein CASSPIGGAYEQYF.

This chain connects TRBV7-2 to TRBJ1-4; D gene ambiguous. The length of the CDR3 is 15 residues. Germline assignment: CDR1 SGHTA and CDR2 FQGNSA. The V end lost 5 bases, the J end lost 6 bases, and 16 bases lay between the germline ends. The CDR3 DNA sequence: TGTGCCAGCAGCCCTACAGCGAGTGGGGATGAAAAACTGTTTTTT. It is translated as CASSPTASGDEKLFF.

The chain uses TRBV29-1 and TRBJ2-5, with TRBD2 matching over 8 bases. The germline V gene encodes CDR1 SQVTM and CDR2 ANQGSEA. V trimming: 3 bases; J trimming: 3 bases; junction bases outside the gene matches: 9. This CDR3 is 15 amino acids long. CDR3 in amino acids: CSVDAAGGPKETQYF. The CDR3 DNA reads TGCAGCGTTGACGCGGCGGGAGGCCCTAAAGAGACCCAGTACTTC.

The CDR3 sequence: CASLIETQETQYF. DNA for the CDR3: TGTGCCAGCTTGATAGAGACGCAAGAGACCCAGTACTTC. The chain couples TRBV25-1 to TRBJ2-5; no clear D gene. CDR1 and CDR2 from the germline V gene are MGHDK and SYGVNS. Trimming stripped 8 bases from V and 2 bases from J, with 12 bases between. The CDR3 loop spans 13 amino acids.

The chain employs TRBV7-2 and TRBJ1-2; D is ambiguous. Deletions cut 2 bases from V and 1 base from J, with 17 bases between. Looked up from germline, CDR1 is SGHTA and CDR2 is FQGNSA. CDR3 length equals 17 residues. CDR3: CASSLRFSDPLNYGYTF. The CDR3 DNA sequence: TGTGCCAGCAGCTTAAGGTTTTCAGACCCCCTTAACTATGGCTACACCTTC.